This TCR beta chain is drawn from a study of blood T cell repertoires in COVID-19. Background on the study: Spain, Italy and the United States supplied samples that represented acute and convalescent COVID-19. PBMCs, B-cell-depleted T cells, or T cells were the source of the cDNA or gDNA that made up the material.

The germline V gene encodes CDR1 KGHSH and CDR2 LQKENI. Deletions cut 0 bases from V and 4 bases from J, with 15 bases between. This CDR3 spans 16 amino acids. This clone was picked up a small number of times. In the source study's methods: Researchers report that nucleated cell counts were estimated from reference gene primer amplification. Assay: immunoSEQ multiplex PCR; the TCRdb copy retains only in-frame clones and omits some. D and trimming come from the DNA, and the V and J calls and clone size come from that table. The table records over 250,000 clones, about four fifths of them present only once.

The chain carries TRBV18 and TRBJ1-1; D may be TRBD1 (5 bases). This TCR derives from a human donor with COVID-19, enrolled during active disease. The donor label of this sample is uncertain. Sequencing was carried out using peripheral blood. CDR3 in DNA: TGTGCCAGCTCACCACCGGTAGCAGGGATGAGCACTGAAGCTTTCTTT. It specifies CASSPPVAGMSTEAFF.